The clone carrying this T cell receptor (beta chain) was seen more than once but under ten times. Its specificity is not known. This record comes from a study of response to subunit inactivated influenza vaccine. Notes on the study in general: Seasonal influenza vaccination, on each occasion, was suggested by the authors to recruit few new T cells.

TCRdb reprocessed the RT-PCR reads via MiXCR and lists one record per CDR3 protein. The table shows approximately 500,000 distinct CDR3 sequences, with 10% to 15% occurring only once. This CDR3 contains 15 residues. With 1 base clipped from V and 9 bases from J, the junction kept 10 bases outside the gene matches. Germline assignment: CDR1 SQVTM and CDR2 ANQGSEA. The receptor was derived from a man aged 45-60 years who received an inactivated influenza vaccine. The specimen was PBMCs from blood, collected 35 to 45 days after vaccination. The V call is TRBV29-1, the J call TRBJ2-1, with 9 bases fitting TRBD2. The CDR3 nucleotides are TGCAGCGTTGAAGCGATTAGCGGGAGTAGGAGTGAGCAGTTCTTC. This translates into CSVEAISGSRSEQFF.